What follows describes a single TCR beta chain. Its antigen is unknown. A mixed TRB-A/B primer pool amplified rearranged TRB by multiplex touch-down PCR. TCRdb passed the multiplex PCR reads through MiXCR, listing each CDR3 protein once. Here the sample spans more than 9,000 distinct CDR3 sequences, approximately 38% being singletons. The template was genomic DNA from peripheral blood, not RNA. This CDR3 spans 13 amino acids. Trimming shortened V by 5 bases and J by 5 bases, and 12 bases separated the two germline ends. These data are taken from a study of T cell repertoires in aging, cancer and after chemotherapy. Overall study findings and caveats: Median generation probability rose over the chemotherapy interval in each cancer cohort, suggesting rebound thymic output. No conclusions about immunological memory after chemotherapy can be drawn from the repertoire data.

V and J are TRBV12-3 or TRBV12-4 and TRBJ1-2; possible D gene TRBD1, 5 bases. This TCR came from a human donor in good health. Sequenced: blood. CDR3 sequence reads: CASSHGTAYGYTF. Here the CDR3 DNA reads TGTGCCAGCAGTCACGGGACGGCATATGGCTACACCTTC.